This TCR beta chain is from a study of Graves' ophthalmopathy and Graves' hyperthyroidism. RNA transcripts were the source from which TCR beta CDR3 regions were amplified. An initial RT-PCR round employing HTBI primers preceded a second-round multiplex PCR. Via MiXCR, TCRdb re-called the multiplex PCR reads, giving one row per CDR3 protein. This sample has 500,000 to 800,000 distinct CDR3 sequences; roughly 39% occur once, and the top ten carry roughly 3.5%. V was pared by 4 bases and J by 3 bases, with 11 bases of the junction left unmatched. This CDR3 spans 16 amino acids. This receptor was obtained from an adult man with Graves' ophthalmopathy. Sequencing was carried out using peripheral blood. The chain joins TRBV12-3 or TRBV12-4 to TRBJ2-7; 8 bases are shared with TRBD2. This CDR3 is CASSWGSRGGYYEQYF. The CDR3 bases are TGTGCCAGCAGTTGGGGCTCACGGGGGGGATACTACGAGCAGTACTTC.